This TCR beta chain was observed in a study of blood T cell repertoires in COVID-19. Overall study context: Sources were T cells, B-cell-depleted T cells, or PBMCs; the material itself was cDNA or gDNA.

The germline CDR1 and CDR2 sequences are SEHNR and FQNEAQ (reference sequence). The junction had 6 bases not matched to a gene; V was cut back by 0 bases and J by 3 bases. CDR3 size: 17 residues. Participant ages covered roughly 18 to 89 years across 24 US areas. Two negative PCRs, clearance, or symptom resolution had been documented for recovered Cohort 3 donors. Study processing details: Reference gene primer amplification in the assay estimated nucleated cell counts. Using immunoSEQ multiplex PCR, the repertoire was profiled, and TCRdb retains in-frame clones only, with some absent. V, J and clone size derive from that table, while D and trimming were established from the DNA sequence. Of over 130,000 clones detected, roughly 85% appear once; the ten largest clones hold roughly 2.9%.

Sequencing was carried out using PBMCs or T cells enriched from blood (not recorded which). This chain joins TRBV7-9 and TRBJ2-4; 9 bases are shared with TRBD2. This receptor was taken from a woman in her forties or fifties who had recovered from COVID-19. The CDR3 DNA follows: TGTGCCAGCAGCTTAGCGTTGGCGGGAGGGGTCAAAAACATTCAGTACTTC. This codes for CASSLALAGGVKNIQYF.